The 30 T cell receptor beta chains below come from one sample, sequenced in a study of T cells in Graves' hyperthyroidism and ophthalmopathy. TCR beta CDR3 regions were amplified from RNA transcripts. Primed by the HTBI set, a first-round RT-PCR was run on the TCR CDR3. One entry per CDR3 protein results from TCRdb running MiXCR on the multiplex PCR reads. This sample has about 600,000 distinct CDR3 sequences, with approximately 15% found just once. The sequencing sample was made of blood. Every receptor here comes from a woman aged 35 to 49 with Graves' ophthalmopathy.

The table lists this clonotype with a few counts. The chain combines TRBV20-1 with TRBJ1-1, with D perhaps TRBD1 (5 bases). The CDR3 consists of 14 residues. Germline V lookup: CDR1 DFQATT, CDR2 SNEGSKA (reference sequence). Trimming took 0 bases from V and 6 from J, leaving 14 bases between them. The CDR3 loop reads CSARDSGVWAEAFF. In DNA form, the CDR3 reads TGCAGTGCTAGAGATTCGGGGGTCTGGGCTGAAGCTTTCTTT.

This clonotype occurred many times. The chain has TRBV7-2 and TRBJ2-1; 15 nucleotides line up with TRBD2. The germline CDR1 and CDR2 sequences are SGHTA and FQGNSA. J lost 4 bases, V lost 0 bases, and 10 bases had no gene match. The CDR3 totals 20 residues. The CDR3 DNA reads as TGTGCCAGCAGCTTAGCGTTTATTGGACTAGCGGGGGGGCGATACAATGAGCAGTTCTTC. Protein product: CASSLAFIGLAGGRYNEQFF.

This clonotype came up a few times. The V call is TRBV13, the J call TRBJ2-1, with 9 bases that match TRBD2. This CDR3 has 14 residues. With 6 bases clipped from V and 15 bases from J, the junction kept 15 bases outside the gene matches. Germline CDR1 PRHDT, CDR2 FYEKMQ (reference sequence). The CDR3 loop is CASSSRSSGTMLFF. Here the CDR3 DNA reads TGTGCCAGCAGTTCCCGATCTAGCGGGACCATGCTGTTCTTC.

This clonotype was seen only a few times. This sequence joins TRBV11-2 and TRBJ1-1; D ambiguous. V was trimmed by 5 bases and J by 8 bases, leaving 15 bases between them. Germline V gives CDR1 SGHAT, CDR2 FQNNGV. CDR3 length: 13 amino acids. CDR3 region: CASSLNALAEAFF. CDR3 bases: TGTGCCAGCAGCCTTAATGCGCTGGCCGAAGCTTTCTTT.

This clonotype was seen at least ten times. This chain links TRBV3-1 with TRBJ1-5; TRBD1 might be the D (5 bases). The CDR3 extends over 17 amino acids. Trimming stripped 4 bases from V and 6 bases from J, with 22 bases between. CDR1 is LGHDT and CDR2 is YNNKEL in the germline V gene (reference sequence). This CDR3 reads CASSPGGGSASTQPQHF. The CDR3 nucleotides read TGTGCCAGCAGCCCCGGGGGGGGGAGCGCTAGTACTCAGCCCCAGCATTTT.

V is TRBV7-9 and J is TRBJ2-1; 7 positions match TRBD1. From germline, CDR1 is SEHNR and CDR2 FQNEAQ (reference sequence). V was pared by 1 base and J by 8 bases, with 11 bases of the junction left unmatched. The length of the CDR3 is 16 residues. The CDR3 loop is CASSLDAGGTGHEQFF. Written as DNA, the CDR3 is TGTGCCAGCAGCTTAGATGCAGGGGGAACAGGACATGAGCAGTTCTTC.

The V and J genes are TRBV12-3 or TRBV12-4 and TRBJ2-7; D gene unclear. The germline V and J ends were trimmed by 5 bases and 9 bases, with 11 bases remaining between them. The CDR3 totals 11 residues. The CDR3 sequence: CASSPGRRQYF. The CDR3 DNA reads TGTGCCAGCAGTCCTGGTCGGAGGCAGTACTTC.

In this sample, this clonotype turned up many times. This chain joins TRBV6-1 and TRBJ1-5; D unresolved. The CDR3 has 16 amino acids. Germline loops: CDR1 MNHNS, CDR2 SASEGT. V dropped 2 bases and J dropped 2 bases, with 13 bases sitting between them. In DNA form, the CDR3 reads TGTGCCAGCAGTGAAAGCGGGGTGCTCGGCAATCAGCCCCAGCATTTT. It translates to CASSESGVLGNQPQHF.

This clonotype was counted at least ten times. The chain uses TRBV5-6 and TRBJ2-2; D unresolved. CDR3 length: 13 residues. V gave up 4 bases and J gave up 4 bases, with 8 bases separating them. The germline gives CDR1 SGHDT, CDR2 YYEEEE. The chain's CDR3 is CASSLRATGELFF. Here the CDR3 DNA reads TGTGCCAGCAGCCTCCGGGCCACCGGGGAGCTGTTTTTT. The variable domain in full, with the rest retrieved from reference TRBV5-6 and TRBJ2-2, is DAGVTQSPTHLIKTRGQQVTLRCSPKSGHDTVSWYQQALGQGPQFIFQYYEEEERQRGNFPDRFSGHQFPNYSSELNVNALLLGDSALYLCASSLRATGELFFGEGSRLTVL.

This sequence joins TRBV2 and TRBJ2-1, with 7 bases identical to TRBD1. This CDR3 region has 15 residues. Per the germline V gene, CDR1 is SNHLY and CDR2 is FYNNEI. With 1 base clipped from V and 15 bases from J, the junction kept 15 bases outside the gene matches. CDR3 coding DNA: TGTGCCAGCAGTGAAGTCCGACAGGGCCGGAGACTCCCGTTCTTC. Protein sequence: CASSEVRQGRRLPFF.

This clonotype was seen repeatedly, ten times or more. The chain employs TRBV12-3 or TRBV12-4 and TRBJ1-1; D is unclear. This CDR3 is 11 amino acids long. V lost 6 bases, J lost 5 bases, and 7 bases lay in between. CDR3 residues: CASRRRTEAFF. The DNA of the CDR3 is TGTGCCAGCAGACGCCGGACTGAAGCTTTCTTT.

This clonotype was seen many times. The chain is built from TRBV13 and TRBJ2-3; no firm D call. The CDR3 extends over 16 amino acids. The germline V and J ends were trimmed by 5 bases and 2 bases, with 17 bases remaining between them. Germline V gene lookup returns CDR1 PRHDT and CDR2 FYEKMQ (reference sequence). The CDR3 protein is CASSTSAVPYTDTQYF. CDR3 bases: TGTGCCAGCAGCACCTCCGCAGTCCCCTACACAGATACGCAGTATTTT.

This clonotype showed up just a few times. The chain combines TRBV10-1 with TRBJ1-1; D gene ambiguous. Per germline, CDR1 WNHNN and CDR2 SYGVQD (reference sequence). Trimming pared 5 bases from V and 3 bases from J, leaving 16 bases between. This CDR3 comprises 15 residues. The CDR3 loop reads CASSLPAFGDTEAFF. CDR3 DNA sequence: TGCGCCAGCAGTCTACCAGCCTTTGGGGACACTGAAGCTTTCTTT.

The rearrangement uses TRBV10-3 and TRBJ2-3; D uncertain. Germline V CDR1 and CDR2: ENHRY, SYGVKD. CDR3 length equals 14 residues. The ends were cut back, 4 bases at V and 1 base at J, with 9 bases in the middle. CDR3 sequence: CAISVPGRTDTQYF. The CDR3 coding sequence is TGTGCCATCAGTGTACCGGGTCGCACAGATACGCAGTATTTT.

In its sample, this clonotype was seen a few times. The chain is built from TRBV12-3 or TRBV12-4 and TRBJ2-5; 7 nucleotides align to TRBD1. V lost 7 bases and J lost 4; bases outside the gene matches: 15. This CDR3 comprises 16 residues. CDR3 amino acids: CASNGEPTGVRETQYF. In DNA, the CDR3 is TGTGCCAGCAACGGGGAGCCAACAGGGGTGAGAGAGACCCAGTACTTC.

This clonotype showed up many times. The CDR3 region has the DNA TGTGCCAGCGGGGACACTCAGACCCAGTACTTC. It encodes CASGDTQTQYF. The V and J genes are TRBV2 and TRBJ2-5; D is possibly TRBD1 (6 bases). V gave up 8 bases and J gave up 6 bases, with 10 bases separating them. The germline V gene has CDR1 SNHLY and CDR2 FYNNEI. CDR3 length: 11 residues.

At least ten counts were recorded for this clonotype. The gene calls are TRBV18 and TRBJ2-1, with 11 bases that match TRBD2. Germline CDR1 and CDR2: KGHSH and LQKENI. The CDR3 is made up of 15 amino acids. V was pared by 4 bases and J by 5 bases, with 4 bases of the junction left unmatched. DNA of the CDR3: TGTGCCAGCTCACTAGCGGGAGGGTACAACAATGAGCAGTTCTTC. This encodes CASSLAGGYNNEQFF. Variable domain in full (rest from reference TRBV18 and TRBJ2-1): NAGVMQNPRHLVRRRGQEARLRCSPMKGHSHVYWYRQLPEEGLKFMVYLQKENIIDESGMPKERFSAEFPKEGPSILRIQQVVRGDSAAYFCASSLAGGYNNEQFFGPGTRLTVL.

Comments on this clonotype: Its ends do not fully match the called genes, so a read error is possible. The chain combines TRBV12-3 or TRBV12-4 with TRBJ1-1; D may be TRBD1 (5 bases). This CDR3 contains 14 residues. Here the CDR3 DNA reads TGTGCCAGCAGTTTAGGGGTTGGGGGGACTGAAGCTCTCTTT. Translated: CASSLGVGGTEALF.

This clonotype occurred a few times. The genes are TRBV7-9 and TRBJ2-2; no reliable D call. The germline V and J ends were trimmed by 9 bases and 2 bases, with 4 bases remaining between them. The CDR3 has 11 residues. CDR1 and CDR2 from the germline V gene are SEHNR and FQNEAQ (reference sequence). CDR3 protein: CARSNTGELFF. CDR3 bases: TGTGCCAGATCAAACACCGGGGAGCTGTTTTTT.

This clonotype was detected ten times or more. The rearrangement links TRBV3-1 to TRBJ1-6; the D gene is possibly TRBD1 (5 bases). The CDR3 length is 14 residues. Per germline, CDR1 LGHDT and CDR2 YNNKEL (reference sequence). V lost 4 bases and J 7 bases, leaving 11 bases between the germline ends. The CDR3: CASSLGVGNSPLHF. CDR3 coding DNA: TGTGCCAGCAGCCTGGGGGTCGGGAATTCACCCCTCCACTTT.

The chain uses TRBV19 and TRBJ1-5; 7 bases align to TRBD1. Germline loops: CDR1 LNHDA, CDR2 SQIVND (reference sequence). The CDR3 spans 14 residues. V shed 10 bases, J shed 9 bases, and the junction held 15 bases outside the gene matches. The CDR3 region is CATRETGTRGPQHF. The DNA for the CDR3 is TGTGCCACCAGAGAGACAGGGACCAGGGGGCCCCAGCATTTT.

This clonotype was seen more than once but under ten times. This rearrangement joins TRBV7-9 to TRBJ2-3; D call uncertain. Per germline, CDR1 SEHNR and CDR2 FQNEAQ (reference sequence). V lost 5 bases, J lost 2 bases, and 11 bases lay in between. This CDR3 is 14 amino acids long. The CDR3 reads CASSPPGFTDTQYF. In DNA, the CDR3 is TGTGCCAGCAGCCCCCCGGGCTTCACAGATACGCAGTATTTT.

This clonotype was seen at least ten times. The gene calls are TRBV12-3 or TRBV12-4 and TRBJ2-2; 13 nucleotides align to TRBD2. The length of the CDR3 is 17 residues. V shed 5 bases and J 6 bases; nucleotides not matched to a gene: 9. The CDR3 loop reads CASSPGATSGGAGELFF. CDR3 nucleotide sequence: TGTGCCAGCAGTCCCGGGGCCACTAGCGGGGGGGCCGGGGAGCTGTTTTTT.

The chain uses TRBV7-9 and TRBJ2-2; D is unclear. Germline values: CDR1 SEHNR, CDR2 FQNEAQ (reference sequence). This CDR3 is 14 amino acids long. V was shortened by 4 bases and J by 0 bases, with 6 bases between the two germline ends. In nucleotides, the CDR3 is TGTGCCAGCAGCTGGGCCCCGAACACCGGGGAGCTGTTTTTT. Translating gives CASSWAPNTGELFF.

There are many counts of this clonotype. The V and J genes are TRBV6-1 and TRBJ2-2; possible D gene TRBD2, 6 bases. Deletions cut 9 bases from V and 6 bases from J, with 11 bases between. The CDR3 sequence is 12 residues long. Per germline, CDR1 MNHNS and CDR2 SASEGT. In nucleotides, the CDR3 is TGTGCCAGACTAGGAGGGCCCGGGGAGCTGTTTTTT. This codes for CARLGGPGELFF.

This clonotype has ten or more counts. This CDR3 is CASSLESTNTEAFF. In DNA, the CDR3 is TGTGCCAGCAGTTTAGAGTCGACGAACACTGAAGCTTTCTTT. The rearrangement uses TRBV12-3 or TRBV12-4 and TRBJ1-1; D is unresolved. The CDR3 has 14 residues. The V gene lost 1 base and the J gene lost 1 base, with 7 bases spanning the gap.

This clonotype has a count of ten or more. V is TRBV30 and J is TRBJ1-6; maybe TRBD1 (5 bases). Germline V gene lookup returns CDR1 GTSNPN and CDR2 SVGIG (reference sequence). V was cut by 3 bases and J by 7 bases, with 13 bases left in between. The CDR3 runs to 14 residues. The CDR3 is CAWRRDLINSPLHF. CDR3 DNA: TGTGCCTGGAGAAGGGACCTCATAAATTCACCCCTCCACTTT.

The chain is built from TRBV6-1 and TRBJ2-3, with D hard to call. Germline V gene lookup returns CDR1 MNHNS and CDR2 SASEGT. V was shortened by 2 bases and J by 7 bases, with 7 bases between the two germline ends. The CDR3 loop spans 12 amino acids. This chain's CDR3 is CASSELGNTQYF. In nucleotides, the CDR3 is TGTGCCAGCAGTGAATTGGGGAATACGCAGTATTTT.

This clonotype was counted at least ten times. The V call is TRBV18, the J call TRBJ2-3; D not certain. CDR1 and CDR2 from the germline V gene are KGHSH and LQKENI. Trimming left V 5 bases short and J 3 bases short, with 15 bases between. The CDR3 has 15 residues. The chain's CDR3 is CASSISLPGTDTQYF. In DNA form, the CDR3 reads TGTGCCAGCTCAATCAGTCTACCTGGTACAGATACGCAGTATTTT.

This clonotype was detected only once. The chain combines TRBV6-1 with TRBJ1-5; D call uncertain. The CDR3 runs 14 residues. V lost 6 bases, J lost 5 bases, and 14 bases lay in between. Germline CDR1 reads MNHNS; CDR2 reads SASEGT. CDR3: CASRGQVLDQPQHF. For the CDR3, the DNA is TGTGCCAGCAGAGGGCAGGTATTAGATCAGCCCCAGCATTTT.